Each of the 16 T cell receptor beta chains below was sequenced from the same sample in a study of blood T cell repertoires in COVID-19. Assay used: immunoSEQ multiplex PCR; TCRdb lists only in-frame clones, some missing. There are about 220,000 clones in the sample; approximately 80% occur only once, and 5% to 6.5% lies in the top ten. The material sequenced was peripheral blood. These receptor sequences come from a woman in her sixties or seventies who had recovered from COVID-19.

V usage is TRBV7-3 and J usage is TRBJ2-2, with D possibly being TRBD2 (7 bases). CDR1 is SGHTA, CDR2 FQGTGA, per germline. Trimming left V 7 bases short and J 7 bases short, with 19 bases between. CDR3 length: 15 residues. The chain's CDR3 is CASKEKGGQIGELFF. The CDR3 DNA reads TGTGCCAGCAAGGAAAAGGGGGGGCAGATCGGGGAGCTGTTTTTT.

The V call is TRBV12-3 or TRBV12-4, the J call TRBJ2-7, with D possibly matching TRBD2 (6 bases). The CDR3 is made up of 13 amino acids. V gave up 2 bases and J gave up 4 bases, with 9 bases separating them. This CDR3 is CASSLLGRYEQYF. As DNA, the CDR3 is TGTGCCAGCAGTTTACTAGGGAGGTACGAGCAGTACTTC.

The CDR3 loop reads CASSLRPPAGDGYTF. In DNA form, the CDR3 reads TGTGCCAGCTCACTTCGCCCCCCGGCAGGGGATGGCTACACCTTC. The chain carries TRBV18 and TRBJ1-2; the D gene is possibly TRBD1 (6 bases). Between the trimmed V and J ends, which lost 4 bases and 6 bases, there was a span of 18 bases. CDR1 KGHSH and CDR2 LQKENI come from the germline V gene. The CDR3 is 15 residues long.

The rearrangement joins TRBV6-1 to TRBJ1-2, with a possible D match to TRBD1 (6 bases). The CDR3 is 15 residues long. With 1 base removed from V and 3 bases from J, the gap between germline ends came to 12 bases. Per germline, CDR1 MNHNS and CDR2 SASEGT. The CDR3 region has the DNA TGTGCCAGCAGTGAAGGGGTACAGGGCCACTATGGCTACACCTTC. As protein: CASSEGVQGHYGYTF.

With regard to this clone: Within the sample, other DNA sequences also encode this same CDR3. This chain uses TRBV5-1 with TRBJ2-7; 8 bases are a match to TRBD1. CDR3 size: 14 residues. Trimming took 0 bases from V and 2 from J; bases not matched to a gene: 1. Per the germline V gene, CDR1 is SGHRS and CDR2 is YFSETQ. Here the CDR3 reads CASSLGTGPYEQYF. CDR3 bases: TGCGCCAGCAGCTTGGGGACAGGGCCCTACGAGCAGTACTTC.

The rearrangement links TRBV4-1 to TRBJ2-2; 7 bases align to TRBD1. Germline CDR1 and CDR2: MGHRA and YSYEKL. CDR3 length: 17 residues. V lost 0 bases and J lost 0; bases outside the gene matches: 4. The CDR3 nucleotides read TGCGCCAGCAGCCAAGAACAGGGGCACGCGAACACCGGGGAGCTGTTTTTT. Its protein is CASSQEQGHANTGELFF.

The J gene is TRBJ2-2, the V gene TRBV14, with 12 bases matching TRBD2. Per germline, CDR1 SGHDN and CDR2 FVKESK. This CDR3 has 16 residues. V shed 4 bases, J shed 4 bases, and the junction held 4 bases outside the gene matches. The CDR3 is CASSRTSGEVTGELFF. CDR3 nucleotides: TGTGCCAGCAGCCGGACTAGCGGGGAAGTCACCGGGGAGCTGTTTTTT.

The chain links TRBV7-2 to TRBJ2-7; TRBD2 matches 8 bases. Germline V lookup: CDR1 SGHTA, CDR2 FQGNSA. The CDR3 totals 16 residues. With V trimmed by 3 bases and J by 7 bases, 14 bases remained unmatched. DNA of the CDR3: TGTGCCAGCAGCTTCAACCGGGGGGGGTCTTCTGCGGAGCAGTACTTC. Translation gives CASSFNRGGSSAEQYF.

The CDR3 is CASSWTGEGQPQHF. CDR3 sequence (DNA): TGTGCCAGCAGCTGGACAGGGGAGGGGCAGCCCCAGCATTTT. The chain recombines TRBV7-8 with TRBJ1-5; 9 nucleotides align to TRBD1. The CDR3 has 14 amino acids. J was trimmed by 7 bases and V by 4 bases; bases with no gene match: 5. CDR1 and CDR2 from the germline V gene are SGHVS and FQNEAQ.

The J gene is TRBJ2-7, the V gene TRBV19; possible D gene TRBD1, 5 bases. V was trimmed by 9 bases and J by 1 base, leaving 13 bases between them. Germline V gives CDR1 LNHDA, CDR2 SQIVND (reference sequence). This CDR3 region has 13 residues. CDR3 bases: TGTGCCAGCAGGATGGGGCAATCCTACGAGCAGTACTTC. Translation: CASRMGQSYEQYF.

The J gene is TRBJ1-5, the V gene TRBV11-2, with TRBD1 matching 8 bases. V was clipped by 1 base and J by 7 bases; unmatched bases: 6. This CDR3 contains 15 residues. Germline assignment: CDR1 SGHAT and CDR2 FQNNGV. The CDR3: CASSLGQGAGQPQHF. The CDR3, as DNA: TGTGCCAGCAGCTTAGGGCAGGGGGCAGGACAGCCCCAGCATTTT.

CDR3 sequence (DNA): TGCAGCGTTGAAGTCGAGTCGAGGACATCGCCCTTCTTCTCTGGAAACACCATATATTTT. Protein: CSVEVESRTSPFFSGNTIYF. This chain uses TRBV29-1 with TRBJ1-3, with D possibly TRBD1 on 5 matching bases. The CDR3 covers 20 residues. The V gene's germline CDR1 is SQVTM and CDR2 ANQGSEA. Trimming cost V 1 base and J 0 bases, with 25 bases left between them.

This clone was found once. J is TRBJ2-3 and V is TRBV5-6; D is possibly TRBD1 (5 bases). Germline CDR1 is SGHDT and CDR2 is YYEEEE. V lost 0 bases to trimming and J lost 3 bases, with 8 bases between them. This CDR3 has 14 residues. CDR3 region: CASSLVQGTDTQYF. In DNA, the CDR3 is TGTGCCAGCAGCTTGGTTCAGGGAACAGATACGCAGTATTTT.

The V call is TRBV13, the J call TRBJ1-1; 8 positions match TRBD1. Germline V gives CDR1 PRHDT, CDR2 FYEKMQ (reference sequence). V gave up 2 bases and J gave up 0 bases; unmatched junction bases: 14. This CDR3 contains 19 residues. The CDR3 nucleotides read TGTGCCAGCAGCTTAACCACCTTCTTCAGGGGGCGATTGAACACTGAAGCTTTCTTT. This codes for CASSLTTFFRGRLNTEAFF.

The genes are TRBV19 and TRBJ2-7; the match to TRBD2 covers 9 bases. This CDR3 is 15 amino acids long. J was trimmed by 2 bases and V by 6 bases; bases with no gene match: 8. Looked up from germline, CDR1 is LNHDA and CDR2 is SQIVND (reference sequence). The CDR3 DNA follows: TGTGCCAGTAGCACGAGGCTAGCGGGGACCTACGAGCAGTACTTC. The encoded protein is CASSTRLAGTYEQYF.

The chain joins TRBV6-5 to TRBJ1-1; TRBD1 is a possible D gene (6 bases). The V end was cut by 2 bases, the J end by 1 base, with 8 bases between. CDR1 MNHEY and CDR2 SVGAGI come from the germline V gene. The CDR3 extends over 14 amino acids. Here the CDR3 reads CASSYDRRNTEAFF. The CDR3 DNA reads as TGTGCCAGCAGTTACGACAGGAGGAACACTGAAGCTTTCTTT.